Listed below are T cell receptor beta chains from one sample, sequenced in a study of OX40 agonist ivuxolimab in advanced cancers. The data were produced by immunoSEQ multiplex PCR, yet TCRdb's version contains in-frame clones alone and is incomplete. The sample has about 40,000 clones; roughly 88% are singletons. The sample was CD4+ or CD8+ T cells sorted from blood, taken in a trial of the OX40 agonist ivuxolimab. The receptors were gathered from an adult with an advanced solid tumor such as melanoma, head and neck, liver or kidney cancer. Both conserved end residues are part of each CDR3. Fields, in order: CDR3 protein, D gene, V gene. The D gene is left open where the match is weak.

CDR3 protein: CASSYSRGYGEQYF; D gene: .; V gene: TRBV6-5
CDR3 protein: CATSSSRQGSYEQYF; D gene: TRBD1; V gene: TRBV15
CDR3 protein: CASSLAYPGVSSYNEQFF; D gene: .; V gene: TRBV7-6
CDR3 protein: CASSLGTTYEQYF; D gene: .; V gene: TRBV11-2
CDR3 protein: CASSWYRENTGELFF; D gene: .; V gene: TRBV7-8
CDR3 protein: CASSPPLGQGEQYF; D gene: .; V gene: TRBV4-1
CDR3 protein: CASSYWQGSGYTF; D gene: .; V gene: TRBV6-6
CDR3 protein: CASSLYSSVGEWGTQYF; D gene: .; V gene: TRBV11-2
CDR3 protein: CASSFHVTDTQYF; D gene: .; V gene: TRBV5-4
CDR3 protein: CARTERRGRAGELFF; D gene: TRBD2; V gene: TRBV6-4
CDR3 protein: CASSKGQGTDTQYF; D gene: TRBD1; V gene: TRBV18
CDR3 protein: CASHDTDTQYF; D gene: .; V gene: TRBV28
CDR3 protein: CASSSLWKRDTEAFF; D gene: .; V gene: TRBV27
CDR3 protein: CASSLPGLALYEQYF; D gene: TRBD2; V gene: TRBV11-2
CDR3 protein: CASSPGTSALYEQYF; D gene: TRBD2; V gene: TRBV4-1
CDR3 protein: CASRPGPEPINEQFF; D gene: .; V gene: TRBV6-1
CDR3 protein: CASSSLANIRDTQYF; D gene: TRBD2; V gene: TRBV7-8
CDR3 protein: CASSEWAGDEKLFF; D gene: .; V gene: TRBV6-1
CDR3 protein: CASSTALKREIEQFF; D gene: TRBD2; V gene: TRBV27
CDR3 protein: CASSSIGGAAGELFF; D gene: .; V gene: TRBV7-2
CDR3 protein: CASSPRDRTEGKYGYTF; D gene: TRBD1; V gene: TRBV7-6
CDR3 protein: CASLGSPSSYEQYF; D gene: .; V gene: TRBV2
CDR3 protein: CASSGDYGSYNEQFF; D gene: .; V gene: TRBV2
CDR3 protein: CASTFEGTEAFF; D gene: .; V gene: TRBV19
CDR3 protein: CASRLAGAYNEQFF; D gene: TRBD2; V gene: TRBV5-1
CDR3 protein: CASSFLPGTHEQFF; D gene: .; V gene: TRBV27
CDR3 protein: CASSYATREQYF; D gene: .; V gene: TRBV6-5
CDR3 protein: CASGLPQAYAERNTGELFF; D gene: .; V gene: TRBV12-5
CDR3 protein: CASSQVFTSGNANEQYF; D gene: .; V gene: TRBV4-1
CDR3 protein: CASSLAGEVSETQYF; D gene: TRBD2; V gene: TRBV2
CDR3 protein: CASRRGIRDEQYF; D gene: .; V gene: TRBV4-1
CDR3 protein: CASSFTYEQYF; D gene: .; V gene: TRBV5-8
CDR3 protein: CASSLAGGTGNNEQFF; D gene: TRBD1; V gene: TRBV4-1
CDR3 protein: CASSVSGWTYNEQFF; D gene: .; V gene: TRBV9
CDR3 protein: CASSELTGPGVEKLFF; D gene: .; V gene: TRBV6-1
CDR3 protein: CASSFYLSGSSYNEQFF; D gene: TRBD2; V gene: TRBV28
CDR3 protein: CASSTTSGSQDTQYF; D gene: TRBD2; V gene: TRBV6-4
CDR3 protein: CASSLSVTAGELFF; D gene: .; V gene: TRBV5-1
CDR3 protein: CASSQILAGTYEQYF; D gene: TRBD2; V gene: TRBV4-1
CDR3 protein: CASSQDPGASYEQYF; D gene: .; V gene: TRBV4-1
CDR3 protein: CASSLAVWGYEQYF; D gene: .; V gene: TRBV7-9
CDR3 protein: CASSLYRGTGVVYGYTF; D gene: TRBD1; V gene: TRBV27
CDR3 protein: CATMTGLGANVLTF; D gene: TRBD1; V gene: TRBV9
CDR3 protein: CASSLPGRRLYQETQYF; D gene: .; V gene: TRBV7-9
CDR3 protein: CASRGAGTHTQYF; D gene: TRBD2; V gene: TRBV19
CDR3 protein: CASSLGVGTGYTEAFF; D gene: .; V gene: TRBV5-6
CDR3 protein: CASSSGPGTYEQYF; D gene: .; V gene: TRBV11-2
CDR3 protein: CASSLVGPTEAFF; D gene: .; V gene: TRBV5-1